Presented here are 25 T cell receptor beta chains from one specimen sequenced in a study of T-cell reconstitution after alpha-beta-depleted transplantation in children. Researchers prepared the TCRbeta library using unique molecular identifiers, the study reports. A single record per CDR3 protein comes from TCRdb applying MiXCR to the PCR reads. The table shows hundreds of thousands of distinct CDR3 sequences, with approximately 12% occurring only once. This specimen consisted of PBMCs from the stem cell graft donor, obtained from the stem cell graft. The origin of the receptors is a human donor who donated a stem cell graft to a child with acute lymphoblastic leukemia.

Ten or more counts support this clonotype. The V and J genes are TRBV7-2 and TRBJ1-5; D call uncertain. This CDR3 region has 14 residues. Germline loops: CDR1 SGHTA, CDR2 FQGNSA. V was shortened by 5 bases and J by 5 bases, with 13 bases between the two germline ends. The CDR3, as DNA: TGTGCCAGCAGCACGCGGAAGGACGATCAGCCCCAGCATTTT. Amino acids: CASSTRKDDQPQHF.

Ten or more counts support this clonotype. The CDR3 DNA reads TGTGCCAGCAGCTTGGGGTATCAGGGCACTGAAGCTTTCTTT. This gives the protein CASSLGYQGTEAFF. V gene TRBV5-5 combines with J gene TRBJ1-1; tentative D call: TRBD1 (5 bases). This CDR3 is built from 14 residues. Per the germline V gene, CDR1 is SGHKS and CDR2 is YYEKEE (reference sequence). The V end lost 0 bases, the J end lost 4 bases, and 10 bases lay between the germline ends.

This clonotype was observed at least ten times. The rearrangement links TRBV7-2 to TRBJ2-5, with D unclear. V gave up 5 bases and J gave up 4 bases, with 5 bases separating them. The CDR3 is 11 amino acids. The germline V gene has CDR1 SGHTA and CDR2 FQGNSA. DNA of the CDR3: TGTGCCAGCAGCCCTTTAGAGACCCAGTACTTC. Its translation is CASSPLETQYF.

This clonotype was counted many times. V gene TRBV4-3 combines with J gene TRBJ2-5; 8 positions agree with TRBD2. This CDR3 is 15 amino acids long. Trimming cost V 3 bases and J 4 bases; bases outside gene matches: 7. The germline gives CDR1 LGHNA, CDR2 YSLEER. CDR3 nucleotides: TGCGCCAGCAGCCAGGAAAGCGGGGGAGGAGAGACCCAGTACTTC. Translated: CASSQESGGGETQYF.

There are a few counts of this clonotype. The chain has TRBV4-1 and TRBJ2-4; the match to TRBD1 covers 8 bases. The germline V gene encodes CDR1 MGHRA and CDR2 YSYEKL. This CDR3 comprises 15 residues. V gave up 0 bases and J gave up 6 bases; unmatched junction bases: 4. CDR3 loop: CASSQEGQGANIQYF. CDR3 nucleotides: TGCGCCAGCAGCCAAGAGGGCCAGGGGGCAAACATTCAGTACTTC.

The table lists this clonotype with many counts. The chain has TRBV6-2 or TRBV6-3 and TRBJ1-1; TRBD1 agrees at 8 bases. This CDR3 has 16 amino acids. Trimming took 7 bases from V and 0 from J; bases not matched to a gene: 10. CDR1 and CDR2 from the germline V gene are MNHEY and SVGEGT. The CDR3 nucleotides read TGTGCCAGCACCAGCGGGACAGGCACATTGAACACTGAAGCTTTCTTT. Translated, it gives CASTSGTGTLNTEAFF.

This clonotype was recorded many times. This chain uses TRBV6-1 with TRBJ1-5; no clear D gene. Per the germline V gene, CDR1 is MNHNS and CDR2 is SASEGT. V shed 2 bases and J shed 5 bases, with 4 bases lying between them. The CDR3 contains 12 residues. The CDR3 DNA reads TGTGCCAGCAGTGAACTTCATCAGCCCCAGCATTTT. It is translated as CASSELHQPQHF.

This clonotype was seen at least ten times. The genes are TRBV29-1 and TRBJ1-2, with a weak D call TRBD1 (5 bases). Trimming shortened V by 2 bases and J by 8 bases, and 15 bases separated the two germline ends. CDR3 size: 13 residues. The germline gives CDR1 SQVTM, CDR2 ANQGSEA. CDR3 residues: CSVEPQGVQGYTF. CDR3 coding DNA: TGCAGCGTTGAACCGCAGGGAGTTCAAGGCTACACCTTC.

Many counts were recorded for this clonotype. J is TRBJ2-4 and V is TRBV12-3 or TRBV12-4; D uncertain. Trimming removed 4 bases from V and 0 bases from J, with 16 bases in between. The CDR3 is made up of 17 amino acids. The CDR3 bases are TGTGCCAGCAGTTACGAAGAGGTTGACCTAGCCAAAAACATTCAGTACTTC. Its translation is CASSYEEVDLAKNIQYF.

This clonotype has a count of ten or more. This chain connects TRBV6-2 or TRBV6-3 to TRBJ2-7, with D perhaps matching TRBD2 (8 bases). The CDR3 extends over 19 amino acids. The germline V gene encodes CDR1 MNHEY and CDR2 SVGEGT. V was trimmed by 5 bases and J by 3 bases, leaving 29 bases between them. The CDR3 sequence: CASSPDRPLRKREYYEQYF. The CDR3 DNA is TGTGCCAGCAGTCCGGACAGGCCACTACGTAAGCGGGAGTACTACGAGCAGTACTTC.

Here the CDR3 DNA reads TGTGCCTGGAGTGTGAGTTCAAATGAGCAGTTCTTC. It encodes CAWSVSSNEQFF. This sequence joins TRBV30 and TRBJ2-1; D unclear. This CDR3 has 12 amino acids. Germline lookup yields CDR1 GTSNPN and CDR2 SVGIG (reference sequence). Trimming took 0 bases from V and 7 from J, leaving 7 bases between them.

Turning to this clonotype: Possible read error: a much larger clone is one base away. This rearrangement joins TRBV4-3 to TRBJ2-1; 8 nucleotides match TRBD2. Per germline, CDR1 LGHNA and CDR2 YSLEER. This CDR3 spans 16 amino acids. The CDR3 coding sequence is TGCGCCAGCAGCCAAGATCACGGGGGGGTCTACAATAAGCAGTTCTTC. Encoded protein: CASSQDHGGVYNKQFF.

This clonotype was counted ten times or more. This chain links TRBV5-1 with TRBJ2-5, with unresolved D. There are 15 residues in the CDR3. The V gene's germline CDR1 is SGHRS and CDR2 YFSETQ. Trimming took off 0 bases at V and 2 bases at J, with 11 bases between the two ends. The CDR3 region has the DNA TGCGCCAGCAGCTTGGAAGGCCACCCGCAAGAGACCCAGTACTTC. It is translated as CASSLEGHPQETQYF.

CDR3 residues: CASSLDGGVILATYGYTF. CDR3 nucleotide sequence: TGTGCCAGCTCCCTCGACGGAGGGGTGATCCTAGCTACCTATGGCTACACCTTC. The rearrangement uses TRBV18 and TRBJ1-2; the D gene is possibly TRBD1 (5 bases). This CDR3 contains 18 residues. The V end lost 6 bases, the J end lost 4 bases, and 27 bases lay between the germline ends. CDR1 KGHSH and CDR2 LQKENI come from the germline V gene.

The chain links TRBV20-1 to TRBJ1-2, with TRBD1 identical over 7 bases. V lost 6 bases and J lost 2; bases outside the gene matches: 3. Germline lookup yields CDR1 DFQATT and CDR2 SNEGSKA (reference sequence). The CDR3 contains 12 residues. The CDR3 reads CSAGGGNYGYTF. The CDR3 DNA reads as TGCAGTGCAGGGGGCGGGAACTATGGCTACACCTTC.

DNA for the CDR3: TGTGCCTGGTCAGGGGTGTCCTACAATGAGCAGTTCTTC. This codes for CAWSGVSYNEQFF. The chain uses TRBV30 and TRBJ2-1; a possible D gene is TRBD1 (6 bases). CDR1 and CDR2 from the germline V gene are GTSNPN and SVGIG (reference sequence). V was clipped by 5 bases and J by 1 base, with 9 bases between them. The CDR3 covers 13 residues.

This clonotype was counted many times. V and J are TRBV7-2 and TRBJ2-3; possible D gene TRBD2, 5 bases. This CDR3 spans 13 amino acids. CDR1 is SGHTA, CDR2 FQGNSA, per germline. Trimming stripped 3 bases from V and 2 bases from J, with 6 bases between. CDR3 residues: CASSFGLTDTQYF. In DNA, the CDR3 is TGTGCCAGCAGCTTTGGACTCACAGATACGCAGTATTTT.

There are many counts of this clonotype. Here the CDR3 DNA reads TGTGCCAGCAGCGCCCACGGGACTAGCGGCTACGAGCAGTACTTC. Its translation: CASSAHGTSGYEQYF. This chain connects TRBV6-2 or TRBV6-3 to TRBJ2-7; 11 bases align to TRBD2. Germline CDR1 MNHEY, CDR2 SVGEGT. V lost 6 bases, J lost 3 bases, and 7 bases stayed unmatched. The CDR3 spans 15 residues.

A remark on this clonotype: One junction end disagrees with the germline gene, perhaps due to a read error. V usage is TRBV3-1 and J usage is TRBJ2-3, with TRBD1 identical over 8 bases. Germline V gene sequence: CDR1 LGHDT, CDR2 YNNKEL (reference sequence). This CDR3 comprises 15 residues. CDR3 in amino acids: CACSHHRGAEDTQYF. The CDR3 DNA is TGTGCCTGCAGCCACCACAGGGGGGCGGAGGATACGCAGTATTTT.

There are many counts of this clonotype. The CDR3 bases are TGCGCCAGCAGCTATCGGGGGACCGGTAACGAGCAGTACTTC. Translation: CASSYRGTGNEQYF. This rearrangement joins TRBV5-1 to TRBJ2-7, with D maybe TRBD2 (6 bases). This CDR3 has 14 residues. Per the germline V gene, CDR1 is SGHRS and CDR2 is YFSETQ. Between the trimmed V and J ends, which lost 3 bases and 5 bases, there was a span of 15 bases.

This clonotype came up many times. The CDR3 is CSASFLAEGDTQYF. The CDR3 DNA sequence: TGCAGTGCTAGTTTCCTAGCGGAGGGGGATACGCAGTATTTT. The chain recombines TRBV20-1 with TRBJ2-3; 7 bases match TRBD2. With V trimmed by 3 bases and J by 6 bases, 9 bases remained unmatched. The CDR3 is 14 residues long. The germline V gene encodes CDR1 DFQATT and CDR2 SNEGSKA (reference sequence).

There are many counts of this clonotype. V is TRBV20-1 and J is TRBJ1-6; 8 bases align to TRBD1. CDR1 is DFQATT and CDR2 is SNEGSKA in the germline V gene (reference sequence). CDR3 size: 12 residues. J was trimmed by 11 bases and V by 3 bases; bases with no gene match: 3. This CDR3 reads CSARGQAAPLHF. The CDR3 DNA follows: TGCAGTGCTAGGGGACAGGCAGCACCCCTCCACTTT.

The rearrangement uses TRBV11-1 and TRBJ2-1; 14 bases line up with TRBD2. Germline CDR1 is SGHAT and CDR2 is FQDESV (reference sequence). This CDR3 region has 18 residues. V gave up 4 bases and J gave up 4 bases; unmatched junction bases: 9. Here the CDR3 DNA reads TGTGCCAGCAGCTCTCGACTAGCGGGAGGGCGTCCGTACAATGAGCAGTTCTTC. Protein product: CASSSRLAGGRPYNEQFF.

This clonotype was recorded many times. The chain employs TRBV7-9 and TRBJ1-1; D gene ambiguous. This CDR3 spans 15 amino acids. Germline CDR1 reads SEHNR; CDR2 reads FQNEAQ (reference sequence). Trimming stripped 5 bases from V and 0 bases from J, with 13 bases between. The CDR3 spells CASSPVHNLNTEAFF. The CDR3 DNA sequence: TGTGCCAGCAGCCCCGTCCACAACCTGAACACTGAAGCTTTCTTT.

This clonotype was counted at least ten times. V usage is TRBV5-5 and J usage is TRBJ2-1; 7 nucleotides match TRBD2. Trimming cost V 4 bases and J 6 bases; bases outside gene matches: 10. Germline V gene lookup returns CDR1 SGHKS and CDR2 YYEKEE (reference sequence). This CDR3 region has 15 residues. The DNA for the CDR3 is TGTGCCAGCAGCAAAGCGGGAAATCCCCTCAATGAGCAGTTCTTC. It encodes CASSKAGNPLNEQFF.